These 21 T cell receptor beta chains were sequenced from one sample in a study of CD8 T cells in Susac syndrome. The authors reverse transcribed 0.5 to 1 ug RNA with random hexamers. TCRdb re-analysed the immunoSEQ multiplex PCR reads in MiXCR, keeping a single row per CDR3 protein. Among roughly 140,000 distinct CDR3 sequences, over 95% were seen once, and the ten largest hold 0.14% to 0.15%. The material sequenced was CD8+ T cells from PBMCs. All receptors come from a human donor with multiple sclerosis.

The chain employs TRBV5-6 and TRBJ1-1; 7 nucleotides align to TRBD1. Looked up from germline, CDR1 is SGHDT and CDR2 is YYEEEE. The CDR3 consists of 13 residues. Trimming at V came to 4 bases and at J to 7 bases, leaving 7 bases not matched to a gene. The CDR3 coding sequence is TGTGCCAGCAGCCTGACAGGGAGGGATGAAGCTTTCTTT. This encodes CASSLTGRDEAFF.

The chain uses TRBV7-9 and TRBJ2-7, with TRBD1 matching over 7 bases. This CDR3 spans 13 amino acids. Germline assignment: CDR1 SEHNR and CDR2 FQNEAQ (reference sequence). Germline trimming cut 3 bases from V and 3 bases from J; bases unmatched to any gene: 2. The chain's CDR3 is CASSLGQYYEQYF. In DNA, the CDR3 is TGTGCCAGCAGCTTGGGACAGTACTACGAGCAGTACTTC.

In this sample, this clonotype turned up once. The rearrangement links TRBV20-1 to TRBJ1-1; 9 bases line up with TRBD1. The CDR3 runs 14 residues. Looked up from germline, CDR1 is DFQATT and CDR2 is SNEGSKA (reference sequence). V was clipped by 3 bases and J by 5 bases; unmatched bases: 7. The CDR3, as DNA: TGCAGTGCTAGGGTGGACAGGGGAGGGACTGAAGCTTTCTTT. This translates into CSARVDRGGTEAFF.

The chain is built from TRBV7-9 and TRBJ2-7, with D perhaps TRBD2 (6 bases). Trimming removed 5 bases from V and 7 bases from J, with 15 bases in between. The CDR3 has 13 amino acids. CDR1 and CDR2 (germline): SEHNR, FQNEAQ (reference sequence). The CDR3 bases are TGTGCCAGCAGCCCCGTCAGGGCGGGGGAGCAGTACGTC. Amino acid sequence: CASSPVRAGEQYV.

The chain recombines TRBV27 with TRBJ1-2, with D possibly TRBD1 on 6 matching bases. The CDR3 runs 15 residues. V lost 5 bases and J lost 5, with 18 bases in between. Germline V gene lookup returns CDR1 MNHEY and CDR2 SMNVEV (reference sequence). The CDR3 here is CASSPRDTHLYGYTF. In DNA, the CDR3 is TGTGCCAGCAGTCCACGGGACACCCACCTTTATGGCTACACCTTC.

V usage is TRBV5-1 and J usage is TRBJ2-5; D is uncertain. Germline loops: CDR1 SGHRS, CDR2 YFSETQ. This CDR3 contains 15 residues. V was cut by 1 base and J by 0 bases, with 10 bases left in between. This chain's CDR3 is CASSLKRQYQETQYF. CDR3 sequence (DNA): TGCGCCAGCAGCTTGAAACGTCAGTACCAAGAGACCCAGTACTTC.

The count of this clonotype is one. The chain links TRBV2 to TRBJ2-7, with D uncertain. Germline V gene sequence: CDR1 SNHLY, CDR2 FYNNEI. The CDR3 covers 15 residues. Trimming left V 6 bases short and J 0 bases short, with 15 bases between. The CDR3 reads CASSGEPLSSYEQYF. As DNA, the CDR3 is TGTGCCAGCAGCGGAGAGCCCCTGAGCTCCTACGAGCAGTACTTC.

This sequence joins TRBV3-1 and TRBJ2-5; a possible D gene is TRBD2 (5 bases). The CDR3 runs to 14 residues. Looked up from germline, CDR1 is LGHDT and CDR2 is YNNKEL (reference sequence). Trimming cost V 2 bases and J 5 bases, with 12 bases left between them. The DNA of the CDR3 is TGTGCCAGCAGCCAAACGGGCGGAGGCGAGACCCAGTACTTC. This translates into CASSQTGGGETQYF.

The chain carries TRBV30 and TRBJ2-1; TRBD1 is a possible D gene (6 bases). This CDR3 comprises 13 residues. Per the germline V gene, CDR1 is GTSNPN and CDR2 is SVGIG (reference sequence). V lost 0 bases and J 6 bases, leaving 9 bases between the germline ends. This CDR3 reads CAWSVPGANEQFF. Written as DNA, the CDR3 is TGTGCCTGGAGTGTACCAGGGGCCAATGAGCAGTTCTTC. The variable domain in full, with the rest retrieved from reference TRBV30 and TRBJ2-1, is SQTIHQWPATLVQPVGSPLSLECTVEGTSNPNLYWYRQAAGRGLQLLFYSVGIGQISSEVPQNLSASRPQDRQFILSSKKLLLSDSGFYLCAWSVPGANEQFFGPGTRLTVL.

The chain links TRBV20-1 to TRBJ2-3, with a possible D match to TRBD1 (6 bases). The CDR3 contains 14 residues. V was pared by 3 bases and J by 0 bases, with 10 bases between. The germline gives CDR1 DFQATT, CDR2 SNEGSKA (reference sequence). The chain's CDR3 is CSARTGVSTDTQYF. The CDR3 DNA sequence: TGCAGTGCTAGGACAGGCGTAAGCACAGATACGCAGTATTTT.

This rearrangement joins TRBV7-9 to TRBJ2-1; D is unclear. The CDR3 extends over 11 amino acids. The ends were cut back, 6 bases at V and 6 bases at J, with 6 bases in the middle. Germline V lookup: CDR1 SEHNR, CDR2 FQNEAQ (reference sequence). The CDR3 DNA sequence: TGTGCCAGCAGACCTATCAATGAGCAGTTCTTC. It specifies CASRPINEQFF.

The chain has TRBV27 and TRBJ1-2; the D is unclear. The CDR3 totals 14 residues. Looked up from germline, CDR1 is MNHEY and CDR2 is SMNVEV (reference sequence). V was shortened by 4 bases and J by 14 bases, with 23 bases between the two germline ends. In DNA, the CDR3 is TGTGCCAGCAGTTCCAGTTACGGACTTCTTGACGGGACCTTC. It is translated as CASSSSYGLLDGTF.

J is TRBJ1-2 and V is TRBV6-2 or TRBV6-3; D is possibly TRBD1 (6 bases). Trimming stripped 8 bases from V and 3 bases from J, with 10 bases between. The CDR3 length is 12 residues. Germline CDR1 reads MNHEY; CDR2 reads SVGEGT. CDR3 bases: TGTGCCAGCCTGGGGGGCGACTATGGCTACACCTTC. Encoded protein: CASLGGDYGYTF.

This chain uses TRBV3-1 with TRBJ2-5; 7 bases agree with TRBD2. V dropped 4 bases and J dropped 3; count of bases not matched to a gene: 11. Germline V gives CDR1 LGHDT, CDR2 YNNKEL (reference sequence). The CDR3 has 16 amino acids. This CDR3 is CASSPLEASGKETQYF. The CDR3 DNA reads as TGTGCCAGCAGCCCCCTCGAGGCTAGCGGAAAAGAGACCCAGTACTTC.

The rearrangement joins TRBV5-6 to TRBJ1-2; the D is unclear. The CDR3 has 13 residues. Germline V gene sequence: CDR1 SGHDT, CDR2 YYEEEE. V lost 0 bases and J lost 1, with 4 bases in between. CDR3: CASSLGNNYGYTF. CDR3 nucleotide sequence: TGTGCCAGCAGCTTGGGGAATAACTATGGCTACACCTTC.

The CDR3: CSASFGMNTEAFF. The CDR3 region has the DNA TGCAGTGCTAGTTTCGGTATGAACACTGAAGCTTTCTTT. The chain is built from TRBV20-1 and TRBJ1-1; the D is unclear. The V gene lost 3 bases and the J gene lost 0 bases, with 8 bases spanning the gap. The CDR3 consists of 13 residues. Germline values: CDR1 DFQATT, CDR2 SNEGSKA (reference sequence).

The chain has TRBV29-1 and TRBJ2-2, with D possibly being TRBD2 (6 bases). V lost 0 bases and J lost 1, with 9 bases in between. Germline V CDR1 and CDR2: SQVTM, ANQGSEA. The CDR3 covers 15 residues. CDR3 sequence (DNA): TGCAGCGTTGAAGATCAGGGAGGGAACACCGGGGAGCTGTTTTTT. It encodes CSVEDQGGNTGELFF.

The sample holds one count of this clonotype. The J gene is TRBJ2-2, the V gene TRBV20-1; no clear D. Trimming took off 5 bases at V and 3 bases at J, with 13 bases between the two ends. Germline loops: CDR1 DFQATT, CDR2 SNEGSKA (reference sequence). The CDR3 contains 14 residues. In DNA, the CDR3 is TGCAGTGCTTCCTCACATGGAGACACCGGGGAGCTGTTTTTT. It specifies CSASSHGDTGELFF.

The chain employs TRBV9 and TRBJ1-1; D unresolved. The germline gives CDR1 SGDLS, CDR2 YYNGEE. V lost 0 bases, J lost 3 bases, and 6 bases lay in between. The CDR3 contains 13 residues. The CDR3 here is CASSVGQYTEAFF. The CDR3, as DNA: TGTGCCAGCAGCGTAGGCCAGTACACTGAAGCTTTCTTT.

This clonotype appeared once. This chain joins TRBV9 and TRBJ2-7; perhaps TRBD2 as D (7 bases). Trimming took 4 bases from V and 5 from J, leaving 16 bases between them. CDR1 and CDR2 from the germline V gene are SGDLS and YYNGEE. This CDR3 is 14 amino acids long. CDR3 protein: CASSPGGRVHEQYF. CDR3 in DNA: TGTGCCAGCAGCCCCGGGGGGCGGGTCCACGAGCAGTACTTC.

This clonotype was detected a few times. CDR3 protein: CASSLVADTQYF. In nucleotides, the CDR3 is TGTGCCAGCAGCTTAGTTGCGGATACGCAGTATTTT. This chain joins TRBV5-6 and TRBJ2-3; D is undetermined. This CDR3 is built from 12 residues. In germline, CDR1 is SGHDT, CDR2 YYEEEE. Trimming shortened V by 2 bases and J by 6 bases, and 7 bases separated the two germline ends.